This TCR beta chain was recorded in a study of blood T cell repertoires in COVID-19. Study summary: Spain, Italy and the United States supplied samples that represented acute and convalescent COVID-19.

Clinical history reported by participants formed the basis on which cohorts were assigned. The assay was immunoSEQ multiplex PCR, and TCRdb's table has in-frame clones only and misses some. The profile shows some 210,000 clones, roughly 79% of them singletons. CDR3 length: 16 residues. Germline V lookup: CDR1 MNHEY, CDR2 SMNVEV (reference sequence). V was shortened by 5 bases and J by 3 bases, with 19 bases between the two germline ends. The gene calls are TRBV27 and TRBJ2-5; perhaps TRBD1 as D (6 bases). The origin of this receptor is a woman aged 50 to 60 with acute COVID-19. The sample comprised PBMCs or T cells enriched from blood (not recorded which). The CDR3 sequence is CASSRGWGRGEETQYF. The CDR3 region has the DNA TGTGCCAGCAGTAGGGGGTGGGGGCGAGGGGAAGAGACCCAGTACTTC.